This TCR beta chain was identified in a study of Graves' ophthalmopathy and Graves' hyperthyroidism. Study findings and constraints: Cross-validated, the 13-signature model showed 87.88%/81.08% sensitivity/specificity, and 80%/75% in the test set.

J gave up 0 bases and V 3 bases, and 1 base lay outside the gene matches. The CDR3 runs 15 residues. Germline-derived CDR1 and CDR2 are MNHNS and SASEGT. RNA transcripts were the template, and TCR beta CDR3 regions were amplified from them. RT-PCR with HTBI primers came first, then second-round multiplex PCR. TCRdb passed the multiplex PCR reads through MiXCR, listing each CDR3 protein once. The sample yields about 500,000 distinct CDR3 sequences, over 13% seen once. Ten or more counts support this clonotype. Antigen unknown. The sequenced sample was blood. V usage is TRBV6-1 and J usage is TRBJ1-5, with 8 positions matching TRBD1. The sequence was collected from a woman in her thirties with Graves' ophthalmopathy. CDR3 in DNA: TGTGCCAGCAGTGAGGGACAGGCTAGCAATCAGCCCCAGCATTTT. It codes for CASSEGQASNQPQHF.